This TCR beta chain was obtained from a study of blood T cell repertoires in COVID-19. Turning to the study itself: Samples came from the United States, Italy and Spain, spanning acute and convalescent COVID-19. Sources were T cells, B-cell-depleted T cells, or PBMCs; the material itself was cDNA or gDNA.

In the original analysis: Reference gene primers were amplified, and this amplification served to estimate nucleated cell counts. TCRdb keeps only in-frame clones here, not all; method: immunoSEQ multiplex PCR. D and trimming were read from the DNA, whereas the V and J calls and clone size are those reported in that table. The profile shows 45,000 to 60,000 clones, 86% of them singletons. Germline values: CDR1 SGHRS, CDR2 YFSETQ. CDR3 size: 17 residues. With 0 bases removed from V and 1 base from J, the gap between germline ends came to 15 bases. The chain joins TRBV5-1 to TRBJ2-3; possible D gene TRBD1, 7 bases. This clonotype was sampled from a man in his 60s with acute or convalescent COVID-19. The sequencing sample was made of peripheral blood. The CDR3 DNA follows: TGCGCCAGCAGCTTGGCAGGGCGGGACAGTGGCACAGATACGCAGTATTTT. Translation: CASSLAGRDSGTDTQYF.